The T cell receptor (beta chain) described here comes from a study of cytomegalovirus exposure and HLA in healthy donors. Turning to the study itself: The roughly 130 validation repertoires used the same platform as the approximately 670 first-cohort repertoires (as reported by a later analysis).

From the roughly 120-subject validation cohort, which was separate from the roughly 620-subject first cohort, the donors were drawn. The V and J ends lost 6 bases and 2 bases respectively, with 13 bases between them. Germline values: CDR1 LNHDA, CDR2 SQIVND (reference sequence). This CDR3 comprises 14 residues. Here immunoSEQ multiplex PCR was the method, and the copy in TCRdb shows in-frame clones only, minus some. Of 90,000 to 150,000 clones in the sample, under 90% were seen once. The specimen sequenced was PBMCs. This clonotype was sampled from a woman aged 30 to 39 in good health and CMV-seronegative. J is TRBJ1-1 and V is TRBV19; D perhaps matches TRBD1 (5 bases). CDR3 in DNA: TGTGCCAGTAGCAACATCGGGGGAAACACTGAAGCTTTCTTT. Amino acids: CASSNIGGNTEAFF.